The TCR beta chain under discussion was sequenced for a study of cytotoxic CD8 clonotypes in ibrutinib-treated CLL. Overall study: Partial response was seen in about 25 patients and complete response in 2; after median 68 months, around 15 stayed remitted, roughly 12 progressed. Regarding the study as a whole: Public clonotypes, rarely seen, contracted or held steady on treatment.

Data came from immunoSEQ multiplex PCR; TCRdb stores just in-frame clones and leaves some out. Among roughly 160,000 clones, more than 65% were seen once, and the ten largest hold about 1.9%. To note about this clone: The antigen is unknown. One junction end does not reproduce the germline sequence, and a read error may be involved.

Germline lookup yields CDR1 SGHAT and CDR2 FQNNGV. This CDR3 spans 13 amino acids. This specimen consisted of PBMCs, obtained after 12 months of ibrutinib treatment. The chain is built from TRBV11-2 and TRBJ2-7, with D perhaps matching TRBD2 (5 bases). This clonotype was sampled from a human donor with chronic lymphocytic leukemia. Here the CDR3 DNA reads TGTGCCAGCAGCTTGGGAACGGGAAGCAAGAGCGGCTTC. Translation gives CASSLGTGSKSGF. The full variable domain, in which reference TRBV11-2 and TRBJ2-7 provide the parts outside the CDR3, is EAGVAQSPRYKIIEKRQSVAFWCNPISGHATLYWYQQILGQGPKLLIQFQNNGVVDDSQLPKDRFSAERLKGVDSTLKIQPAKLEDSAVYLCASSLGTGSKSGFGPGTRLTVT.